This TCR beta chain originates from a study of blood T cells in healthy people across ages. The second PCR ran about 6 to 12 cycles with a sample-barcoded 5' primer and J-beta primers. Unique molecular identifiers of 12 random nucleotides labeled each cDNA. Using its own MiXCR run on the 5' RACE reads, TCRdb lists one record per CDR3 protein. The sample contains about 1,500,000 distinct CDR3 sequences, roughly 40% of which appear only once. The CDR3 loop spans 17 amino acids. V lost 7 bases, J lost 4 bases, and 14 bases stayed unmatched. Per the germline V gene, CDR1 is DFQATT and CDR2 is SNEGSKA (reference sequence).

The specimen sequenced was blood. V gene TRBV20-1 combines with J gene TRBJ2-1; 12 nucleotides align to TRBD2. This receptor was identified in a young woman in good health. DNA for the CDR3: TGCAGTGTTACACGGCTAGCGGGAGGGACACCGTACAATGAGCAGTTCTTC. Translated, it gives CSVTRLAGGTPYNEQFF.